This T cell receptor (beta chain) is from a study of beta chain features in type 1 diabetes. V lost 3 bases and J 3 bases, leaving 12 bases between the germline ends. CDR1 is MNHNY, CDR2 SVGAGI, per germline (reference sequence). The length of the CDR3 is 14 residues. This clone has only a few counts. The antigen is unknown. Expressed TCRB transcripts got sequenced, as all isolated RNA was reverse transcribed. Sequenced by immunoSEQ multiplex PCR; TCRdb stores in-frame clones only, minus some. The data contain 300,000 or so clones, around 8% of them singletons. Study observations and caveats: cDNA-based reads could over-represent cells with high TCR expression. When VDJ junctions were examined, type 1 diabetes patients showed fewer insertions and more deletions.

The source of this sequence is a woman in her late teens or twenties in good health. The sample taken for sequencing was central memory CD4+ T cells from blood. The chain joins TRBV6-6 to TRBJ2-7; D uncertain. For the CDR3, the DNA is TGTGCCAGCAGTTATCACGTCTACCTCTACGAGCAGTACTTC. It is translated as CASSYHVYLYEQYF.